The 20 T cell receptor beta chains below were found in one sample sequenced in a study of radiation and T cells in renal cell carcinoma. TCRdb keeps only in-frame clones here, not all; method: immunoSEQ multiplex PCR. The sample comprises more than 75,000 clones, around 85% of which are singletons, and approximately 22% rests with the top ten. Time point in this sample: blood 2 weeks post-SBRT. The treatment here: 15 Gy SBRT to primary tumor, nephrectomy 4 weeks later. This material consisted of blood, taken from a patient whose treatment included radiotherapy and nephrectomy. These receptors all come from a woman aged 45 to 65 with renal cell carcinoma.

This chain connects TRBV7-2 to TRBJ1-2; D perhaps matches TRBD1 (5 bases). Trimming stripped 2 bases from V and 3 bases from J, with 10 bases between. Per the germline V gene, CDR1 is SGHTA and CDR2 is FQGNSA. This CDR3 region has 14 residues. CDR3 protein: CASSLMGEDYGYTF. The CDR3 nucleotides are TGTGCCAGCAGCTTAATGGGGGAAGACTATGGCTACACCTTC.

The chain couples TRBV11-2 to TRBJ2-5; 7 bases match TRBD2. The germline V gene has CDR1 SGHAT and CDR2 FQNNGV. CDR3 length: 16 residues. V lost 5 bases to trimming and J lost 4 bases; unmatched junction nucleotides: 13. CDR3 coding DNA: TGTGCCAGCAGCACCCGGGGAGGGGTTTTCGGAGAGACCCAGTACTTC. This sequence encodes CASSTRGGVFGETQYF.

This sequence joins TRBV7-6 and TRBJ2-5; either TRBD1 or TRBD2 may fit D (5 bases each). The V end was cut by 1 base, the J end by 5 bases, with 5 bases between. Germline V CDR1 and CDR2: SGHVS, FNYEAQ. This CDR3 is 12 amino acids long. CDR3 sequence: CASSLGDETQYF. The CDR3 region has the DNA TGTGCCAGCAGCTTAGGGGACGAGACCCAGTACTTC.

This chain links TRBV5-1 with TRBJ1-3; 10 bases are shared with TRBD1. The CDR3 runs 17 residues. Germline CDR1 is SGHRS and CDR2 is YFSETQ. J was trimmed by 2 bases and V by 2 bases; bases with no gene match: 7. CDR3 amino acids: CASSFGGTGVTGNTIYF. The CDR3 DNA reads TGCGCCAGCAGCTTCGGAGGGACAGGGGTGACTGGAAACACCATATATTTT.

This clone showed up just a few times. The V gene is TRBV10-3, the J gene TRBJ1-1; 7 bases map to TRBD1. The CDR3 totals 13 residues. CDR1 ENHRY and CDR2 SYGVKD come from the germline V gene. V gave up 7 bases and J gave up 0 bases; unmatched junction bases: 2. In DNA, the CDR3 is TGTGCCATCAAGGACAGGATGAACACTGAAGCTTTCTTT. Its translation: CAIKDRMNTEAFF.

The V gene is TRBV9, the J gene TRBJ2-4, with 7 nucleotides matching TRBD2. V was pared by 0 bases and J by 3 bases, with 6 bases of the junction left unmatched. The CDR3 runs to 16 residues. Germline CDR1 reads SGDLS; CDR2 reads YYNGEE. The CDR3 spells CASSVGVGGFKNIQYF. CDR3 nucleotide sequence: TGTGCCAGCAGCGTAGGTGTGGGAGGGTTCAAAAACATTCAGTACTTC.

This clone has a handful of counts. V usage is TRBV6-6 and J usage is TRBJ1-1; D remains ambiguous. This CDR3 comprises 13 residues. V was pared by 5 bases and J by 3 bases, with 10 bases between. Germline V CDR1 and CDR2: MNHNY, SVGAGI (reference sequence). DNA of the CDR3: TGTGCCAGCAGTCGCCGTGGGGACACTGAAGCTTTCTTT. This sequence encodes CASSRRGDTEAFF.

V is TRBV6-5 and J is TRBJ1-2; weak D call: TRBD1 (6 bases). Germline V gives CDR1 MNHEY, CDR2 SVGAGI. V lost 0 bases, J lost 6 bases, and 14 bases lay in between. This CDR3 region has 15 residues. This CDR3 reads CASSYSVRGRDGYTF. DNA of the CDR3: TGTGCCAGCAGTTACTCAGTCAGGGGCCGGGATGGCTACACCTTC.

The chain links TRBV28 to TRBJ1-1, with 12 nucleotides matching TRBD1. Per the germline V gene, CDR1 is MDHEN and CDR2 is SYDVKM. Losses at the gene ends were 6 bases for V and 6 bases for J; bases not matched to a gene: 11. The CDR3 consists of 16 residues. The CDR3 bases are TGTGCCAGCAGCCCCGGGACAGGGGGCGAAACCTCTGAAGCTTTCTTT. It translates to CASSPGTGGETSEAFF.

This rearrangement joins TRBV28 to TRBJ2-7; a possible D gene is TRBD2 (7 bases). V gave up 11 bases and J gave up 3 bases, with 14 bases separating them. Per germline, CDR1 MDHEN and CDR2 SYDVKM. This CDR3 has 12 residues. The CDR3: CAPGGGVYEQYF. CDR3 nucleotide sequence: TGTGCCCCTGGGGGGGGCGTCTACGAGCAGTACTTC.

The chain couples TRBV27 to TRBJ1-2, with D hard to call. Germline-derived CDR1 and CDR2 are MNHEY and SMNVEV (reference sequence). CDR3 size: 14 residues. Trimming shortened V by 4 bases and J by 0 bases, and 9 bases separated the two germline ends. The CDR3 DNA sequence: TGTGCCAGCAGTTCATCCGGGACTAACTATGGCTACACCTTC. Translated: CASSSSGTNYGYTF.

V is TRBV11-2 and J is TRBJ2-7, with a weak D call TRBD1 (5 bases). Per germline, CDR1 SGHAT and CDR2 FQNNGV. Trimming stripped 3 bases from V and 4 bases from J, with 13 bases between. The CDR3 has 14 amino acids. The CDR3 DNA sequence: TGTGCCAGCAGCTTGTCAGGGAAGGTTTACGAGCAGTACTTC. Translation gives CASSLSGKVYEQYF.

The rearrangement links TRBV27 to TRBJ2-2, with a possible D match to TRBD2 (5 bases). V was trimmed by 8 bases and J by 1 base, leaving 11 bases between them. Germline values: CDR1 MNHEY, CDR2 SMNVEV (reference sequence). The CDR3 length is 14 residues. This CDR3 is CASYGLENTGELFF. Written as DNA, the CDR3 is TGTGCCAGCTACGGACTGGAGAACACCGGGGAGCTGTTTTTT.

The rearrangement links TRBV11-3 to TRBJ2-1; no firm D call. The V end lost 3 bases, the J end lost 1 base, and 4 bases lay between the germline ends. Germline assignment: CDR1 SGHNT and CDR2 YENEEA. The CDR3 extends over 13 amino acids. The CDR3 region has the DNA TGTGCCAGCAGCTTGGGATCCTACAATGAGCAGTTCTTC. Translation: CASSLGSYNEQFF.

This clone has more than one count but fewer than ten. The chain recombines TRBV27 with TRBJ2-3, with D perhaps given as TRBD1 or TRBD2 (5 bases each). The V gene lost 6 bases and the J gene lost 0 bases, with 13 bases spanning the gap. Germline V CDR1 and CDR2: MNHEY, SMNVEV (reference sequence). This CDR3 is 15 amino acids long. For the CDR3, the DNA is TGTGCCAGCAGACTGACGTGGGGGAGCACAGATACGCAGTATTTT. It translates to CASRLTWGSTDTQYF.

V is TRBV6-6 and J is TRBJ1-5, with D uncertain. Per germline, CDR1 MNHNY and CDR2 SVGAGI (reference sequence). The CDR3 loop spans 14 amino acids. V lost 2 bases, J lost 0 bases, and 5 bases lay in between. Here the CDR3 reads CASSYGGSNQPQHF. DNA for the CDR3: TGTGCCAGCAGTTACGGCGGTAGCAATCAGCCCCAGCATTTT.

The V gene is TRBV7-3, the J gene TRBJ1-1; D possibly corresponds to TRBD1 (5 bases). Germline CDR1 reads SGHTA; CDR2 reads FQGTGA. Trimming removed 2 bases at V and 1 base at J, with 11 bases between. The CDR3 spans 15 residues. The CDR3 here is CASSLGRGGNTEAFF. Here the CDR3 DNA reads TGTGCCAGCAGCTTAGGTCGGGGCGGGAACACTGAAGCTTTCTTT.

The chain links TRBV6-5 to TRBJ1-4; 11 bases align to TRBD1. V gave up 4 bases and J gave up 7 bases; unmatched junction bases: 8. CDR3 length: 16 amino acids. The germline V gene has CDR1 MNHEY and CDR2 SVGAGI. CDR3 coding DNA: TGTGCCAGCAGTTCATCTGGACAGGGGGCGAGTGAAAAACTGTTTTTT. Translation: CASSSSGQGASEKLFF.

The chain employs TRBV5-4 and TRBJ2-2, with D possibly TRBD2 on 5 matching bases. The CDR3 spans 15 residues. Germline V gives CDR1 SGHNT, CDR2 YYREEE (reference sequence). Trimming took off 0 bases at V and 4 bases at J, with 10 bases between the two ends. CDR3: CASSLGGFGTGELFF. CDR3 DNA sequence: TGTGCCAGCAGCTTGGGAGGGTTTGGCACCGGGGAGCTGTTTTTT. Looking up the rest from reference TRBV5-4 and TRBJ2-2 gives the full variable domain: ETGVTQSPTHLIKTRGQQVTLRCSSQSGHNTVSWYQQALGQGPQFIFQYYREEENGRGNFPPRFSGLQFPNYSSELNVNALELDDSALYLCASSLGGFGTGELFFGEGSRLTVL.

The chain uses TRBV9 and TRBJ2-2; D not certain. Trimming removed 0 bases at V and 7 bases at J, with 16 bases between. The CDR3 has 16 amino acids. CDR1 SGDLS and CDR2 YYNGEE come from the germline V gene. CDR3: CASSVAFMGFGGELFF. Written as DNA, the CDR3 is TGTGCCAGCAGCGTAGCATTTATGGGATTCGGCGGGGAGCTGTTTTTT.